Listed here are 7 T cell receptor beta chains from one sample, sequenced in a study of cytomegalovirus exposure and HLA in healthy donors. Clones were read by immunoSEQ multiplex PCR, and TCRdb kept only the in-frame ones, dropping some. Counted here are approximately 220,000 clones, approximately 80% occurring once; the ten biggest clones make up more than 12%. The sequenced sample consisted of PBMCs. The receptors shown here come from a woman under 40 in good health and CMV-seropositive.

Here the CDR3 reads CASSLGGFTEAFF. CDR3 DNA sequence: TGTGCCAGCAGCCTGGGGGGTTTCACTGAAGCTTTCTTT. This sequence joins TRBV5-4 and TRBJ1-1; D might be TRBD1 (5 bases). V lost 4 bases, J lost 4 bases, and 11 bases lay in between. The CDR3 length is 13 residues. Germline values: CDR1 SGHNT, CDR2 YYREEE (reference sequence).

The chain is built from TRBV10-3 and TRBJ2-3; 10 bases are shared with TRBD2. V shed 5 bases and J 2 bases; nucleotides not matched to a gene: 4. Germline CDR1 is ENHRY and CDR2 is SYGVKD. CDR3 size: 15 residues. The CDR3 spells CAISTSGRATDTQYF. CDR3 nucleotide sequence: TGTGCCATCAGTACCAGCGGGAGGGCCACAGATACGCAGTATTTT.

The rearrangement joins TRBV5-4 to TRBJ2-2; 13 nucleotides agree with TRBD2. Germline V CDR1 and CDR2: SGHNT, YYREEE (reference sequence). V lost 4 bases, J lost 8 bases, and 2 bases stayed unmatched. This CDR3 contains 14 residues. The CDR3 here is CASSQGLAGGELFF. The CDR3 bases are TGTGCCAGCAGCCAGGGACTAGCGGGAGGGGAGCTGTTTTTT. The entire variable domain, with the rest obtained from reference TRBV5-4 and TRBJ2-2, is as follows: ETGVTQSPTHLIKTRGQQVTLRCSSQSGHNTVSWYQQALGQGPQFIFQYYREEENGRGNFPPRFSGLQFPNYSSELNVNALELDDSALYLCASSQGLAGGELFFGEGSRLTVL.

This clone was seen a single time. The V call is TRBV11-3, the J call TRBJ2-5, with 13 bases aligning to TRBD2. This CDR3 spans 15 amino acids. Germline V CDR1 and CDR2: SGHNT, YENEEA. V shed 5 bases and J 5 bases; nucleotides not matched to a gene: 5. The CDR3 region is CASSGTSGVGETQYF. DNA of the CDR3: TGTGCCAGCAGCGGGACTAGCGGGGTGGGGGAGACCCAGTACTTC.

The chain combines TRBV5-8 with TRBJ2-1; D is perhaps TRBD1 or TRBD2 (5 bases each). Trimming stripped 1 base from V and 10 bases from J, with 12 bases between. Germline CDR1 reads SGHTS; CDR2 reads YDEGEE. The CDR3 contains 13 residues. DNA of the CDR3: TGTGCCAGCAGCTTGCGCTGGGGCGGGGAGCAGTTCTTC. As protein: CASSLRWGGEQFF.

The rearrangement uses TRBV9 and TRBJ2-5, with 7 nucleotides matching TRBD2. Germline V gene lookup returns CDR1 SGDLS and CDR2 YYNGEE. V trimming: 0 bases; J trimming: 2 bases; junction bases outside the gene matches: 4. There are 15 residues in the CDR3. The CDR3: CASSVDAGAQETQYF. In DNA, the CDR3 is TGTGCCAGCAGCGTAGATGCGGGAGCACAAGAGACCCAGTACTTC.

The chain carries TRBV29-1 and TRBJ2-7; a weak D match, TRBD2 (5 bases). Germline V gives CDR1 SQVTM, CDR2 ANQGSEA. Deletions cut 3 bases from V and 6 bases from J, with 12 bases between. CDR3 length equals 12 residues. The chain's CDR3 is CSVEGRRGEQYF. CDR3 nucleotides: TGCAGCGTTGAGGGCCGCCGGGGCGAGCAGTACTTC.